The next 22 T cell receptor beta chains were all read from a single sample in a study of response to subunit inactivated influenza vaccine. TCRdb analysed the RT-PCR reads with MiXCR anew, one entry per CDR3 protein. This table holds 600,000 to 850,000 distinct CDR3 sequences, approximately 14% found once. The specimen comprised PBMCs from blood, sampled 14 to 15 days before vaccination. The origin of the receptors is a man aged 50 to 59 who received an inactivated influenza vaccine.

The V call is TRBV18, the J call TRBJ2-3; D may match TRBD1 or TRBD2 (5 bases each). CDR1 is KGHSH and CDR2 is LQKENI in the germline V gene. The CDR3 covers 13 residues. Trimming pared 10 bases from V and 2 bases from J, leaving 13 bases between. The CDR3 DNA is TGTGCCACCTCTCAGGGAGACACAGATACGCAGTATTTT. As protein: CATSQGDTDTQYF.

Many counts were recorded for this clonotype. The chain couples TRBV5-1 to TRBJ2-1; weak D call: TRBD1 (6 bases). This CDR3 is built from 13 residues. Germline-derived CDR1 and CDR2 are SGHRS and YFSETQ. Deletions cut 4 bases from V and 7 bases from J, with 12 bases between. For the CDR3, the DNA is TGCGCCAGCAGCATACAGGGAATGAATGAGCAGTTCTTC. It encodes CASSIQGMNEQFF.

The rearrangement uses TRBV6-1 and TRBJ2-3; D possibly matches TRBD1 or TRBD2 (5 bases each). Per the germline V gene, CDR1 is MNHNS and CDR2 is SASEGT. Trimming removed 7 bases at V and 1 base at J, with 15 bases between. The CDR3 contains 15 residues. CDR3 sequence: CASMPGTSRTDTQYF. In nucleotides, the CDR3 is TGTGCCAGCATGCCCGGGACCAGCCGCACAGATACGCAGTATTTT.

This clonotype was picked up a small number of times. The CDR3 loop reads CASSGNRDRRRYEQYF. The CDR3 bases are TGTGCCAGCAGCGGAAACCGGGACAGAAGGAGGTACGAGCAGTACTTC. The chain couples TRBV7-8 to TRBJ2-7; 7 bases fit TRBD1. V shed 5 bases and J 4 bases; nucleotides not matched to a gene: 14. Germline CDR1 reads SGHVS; CDR2 reads FQNEAQ. The CDR3 loop spans 16 amino acids.

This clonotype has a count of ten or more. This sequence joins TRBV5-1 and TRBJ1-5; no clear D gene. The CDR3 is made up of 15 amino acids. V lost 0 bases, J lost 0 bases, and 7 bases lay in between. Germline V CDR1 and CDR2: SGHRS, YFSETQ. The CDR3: CASSLDSYSNQPQHF. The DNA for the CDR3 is TGCGCCAGCAGCTTGGACTCTTATAGCAATCAGCCCCAGCATTTT.

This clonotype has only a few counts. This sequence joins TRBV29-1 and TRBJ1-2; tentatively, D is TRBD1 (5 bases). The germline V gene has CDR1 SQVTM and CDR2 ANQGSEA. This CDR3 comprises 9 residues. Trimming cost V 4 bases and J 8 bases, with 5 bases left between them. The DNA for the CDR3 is TGCAGCGTTGCAGGGGGCTACACCTTC. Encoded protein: CSVAGGYTF.

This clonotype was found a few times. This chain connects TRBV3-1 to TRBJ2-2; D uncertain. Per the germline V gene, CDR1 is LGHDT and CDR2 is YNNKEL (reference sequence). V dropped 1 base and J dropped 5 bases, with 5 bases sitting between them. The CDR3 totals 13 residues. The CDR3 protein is CASSQADTGELFF. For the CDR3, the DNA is TGTGCCAGCAGCCAAGCGGATACCGGGGAGCTGTTTTTT.

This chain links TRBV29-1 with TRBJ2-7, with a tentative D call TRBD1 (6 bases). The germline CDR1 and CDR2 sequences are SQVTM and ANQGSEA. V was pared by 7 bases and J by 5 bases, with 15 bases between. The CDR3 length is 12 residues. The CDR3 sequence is CSAKMGAHEQYF. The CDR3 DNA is TGCAGCGCCAAAATGGGGGCCCACGAGCAGTACTTC.

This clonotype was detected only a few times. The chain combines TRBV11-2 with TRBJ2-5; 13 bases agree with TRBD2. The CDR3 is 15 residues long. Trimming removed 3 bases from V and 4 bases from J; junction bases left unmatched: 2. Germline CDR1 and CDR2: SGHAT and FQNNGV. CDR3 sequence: CASSFTSGGGETQYF. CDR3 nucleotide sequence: TGTGCCAGCAGCTTTACTAGCGGGGGGGGAGAGACCCAGTACTTC.

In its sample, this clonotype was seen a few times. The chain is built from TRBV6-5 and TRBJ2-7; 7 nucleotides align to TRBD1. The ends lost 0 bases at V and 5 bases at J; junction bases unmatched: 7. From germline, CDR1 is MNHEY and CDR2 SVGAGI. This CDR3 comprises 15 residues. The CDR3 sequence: CASSYSTGSRNEQYF. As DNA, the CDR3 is TGTGCCAGCAGTTACTCGACAGGGAGTAGAAACGAGCAGTACTTC.

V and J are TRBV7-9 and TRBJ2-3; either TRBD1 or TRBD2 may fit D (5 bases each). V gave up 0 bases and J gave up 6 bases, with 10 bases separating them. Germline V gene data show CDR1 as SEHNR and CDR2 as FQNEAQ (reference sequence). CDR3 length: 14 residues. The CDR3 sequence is CASSLAGALDTQYF. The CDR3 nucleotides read TGTGCCAGCAGCTTAGCCGGGGCCCTGGATACGCAGTATTTT.

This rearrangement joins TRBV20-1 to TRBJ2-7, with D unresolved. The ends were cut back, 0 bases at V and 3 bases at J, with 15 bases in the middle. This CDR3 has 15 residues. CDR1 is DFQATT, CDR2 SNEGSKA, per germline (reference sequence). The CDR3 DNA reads TGCAGTGCTAGAGATACGAAGGTGTTGGGCTACGAGCAGTACTTC. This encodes CSARDTKVLGYEQYF.

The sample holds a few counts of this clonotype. In DNA, the CDR3 is TGCAGCGTCATATTGCGGGAGAGGAGCTCCTACGAGCAGTACTTC. This sequence encodes CSVILRERSSYEQYF. The rearrangement links TRBV29-1 to TRBJ2-7, with TRBD2 identical over 7 bases. The germline gives CDR1 SQVTM, CDR2 ANQGSEA. J lost 0 bases, V lost 6 bases, and 11 bases had no gene match. The CDR3 covers 15 residues.

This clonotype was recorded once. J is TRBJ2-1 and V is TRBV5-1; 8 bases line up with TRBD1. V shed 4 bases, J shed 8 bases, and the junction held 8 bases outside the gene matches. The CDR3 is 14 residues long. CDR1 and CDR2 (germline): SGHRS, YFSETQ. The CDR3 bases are TGCGCCAGCAGCCAGGGGGCGATTTTGGATGAGCAGTTCTTC. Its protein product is CASSQGAILDEQFF.

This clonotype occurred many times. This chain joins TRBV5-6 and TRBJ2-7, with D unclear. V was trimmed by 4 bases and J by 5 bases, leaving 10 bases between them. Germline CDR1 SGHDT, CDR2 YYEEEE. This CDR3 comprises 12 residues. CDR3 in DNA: TGTGCCAGCAGCAAACCCGCCCACGAGCAGTACTTC. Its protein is CASSKPAHEQYF.

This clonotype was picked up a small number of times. The CDR3 is CAISESAGPRGDEQFF. The DNA for the CDR3 is TGTGCCATCAGTGAGTCTGCGGGGCCACGGGGGGATGAGCAGTTCTTC. The rearrangement uses TRBV10-3 and TRBJ2-1; 7 bases agree with TRBD2. In germline, CDR1 is ENHRY, CDR2 SYGVKD. The CDR3 is 16 residues long. The V gene end was trimmed by 0 bases and the J gene end by 8 bases; junction bases not matched to a gene: 10.

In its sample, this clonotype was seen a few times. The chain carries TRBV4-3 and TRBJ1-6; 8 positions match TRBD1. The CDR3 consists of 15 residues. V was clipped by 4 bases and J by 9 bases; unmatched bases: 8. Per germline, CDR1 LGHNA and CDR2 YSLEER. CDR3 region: CASSLWTGSSSPLHF. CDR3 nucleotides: TGCGCCAGCAGCCTATGGACAGGGAGTAGTTCACCCCTCCACTTT.

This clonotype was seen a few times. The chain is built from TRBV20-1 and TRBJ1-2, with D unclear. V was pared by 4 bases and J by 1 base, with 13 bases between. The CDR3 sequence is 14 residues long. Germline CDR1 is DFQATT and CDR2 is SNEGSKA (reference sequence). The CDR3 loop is CSATEGGSNYGYTF. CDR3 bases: TGCAGTGCTACTGAGGGAGGGAGTAACTATGGCTACACCTTC.

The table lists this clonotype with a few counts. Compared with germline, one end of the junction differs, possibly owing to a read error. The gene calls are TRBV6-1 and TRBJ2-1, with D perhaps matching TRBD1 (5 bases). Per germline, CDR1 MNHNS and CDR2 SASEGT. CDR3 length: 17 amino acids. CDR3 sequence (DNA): TGTGCCAGAAGTGGACCAGGGAAACACCAATCCTACAATGAGCAGTTCTTC. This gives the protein CARSGPGKHQSYNEQFF.

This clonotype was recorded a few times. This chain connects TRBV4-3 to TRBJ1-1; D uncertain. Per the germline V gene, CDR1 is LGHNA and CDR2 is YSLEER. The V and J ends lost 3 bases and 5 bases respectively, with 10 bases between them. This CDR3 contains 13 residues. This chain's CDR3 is CASSHEGDTEAFF. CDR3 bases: TGCGCCAGCAGCCACGAGGGAGATACTGAAGCTTTCTTT.

DNA of the CDR3: TGTGCCAGCAGCTCCGACTCCTTCCCTGAAGCTTTCTTT. It encodes CASSSDSFPEAFF. The chain is built from TRBV5-6 and TRBJ1-1; D is undetermined. The CDR3 has 13 amino acids. Trimming cost V 3 bases and J 6 bases, with 12 bases left between them. The germline CDR1 and CDR2 sequences are SGHDT and YYEEEE.

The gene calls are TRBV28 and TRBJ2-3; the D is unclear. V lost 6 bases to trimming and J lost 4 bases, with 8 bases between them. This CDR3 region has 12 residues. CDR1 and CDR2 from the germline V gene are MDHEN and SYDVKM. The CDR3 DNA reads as TGTGCCAGCAGGAAAGGTCCAGATACGCAGTATTTT. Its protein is CASRKGPDTQYF.